The rows below give T cell receptor beta chains drawn from one sample of a study of human T cells and chemical hapten exposure. TCRdb re-analysed the RACE reads in MiXCR, keeping a single row per CDR3 protein. The sample consists of about 260,000 distinct CDR3 sequences, more than 6.5% of them appearing once. The source was whole blood, collected in connection with sensitization to the hapten diphenylcyclopropenone (DPC). The source is a middle-aged woman with alopecia areata. Some clones in this sample may be carry-over from other donors' samples. Each CDR3 is given with its conserved first and last residue. A D gene is named only where the DNA matches it firmly. Size is stated for part of the rows, as once, few or many counts, or as a class when the clone is expanded.

D: .; size: many; V: TRBV20-1; J: TRBJ2-3; CDR3: CSAPPLNQGTDTQYF; DNA: TGCAGTGCTCCCCCTTTGAATCAGGGAACAGATACGCAGTATTTT
D: .; size: .; V: TRBV18; J: TRBJ1-5; CDR3: CASSTGQRTSMKPQHF; DNA: TGTGCCAGCTCAACCGGACAGAGAACCTCTATGAAACCCCAGCATTTT
D: .; size: many; V: TRBV21-1; J: TRBJ2-1; CDR3: CASSGRRPSSYNEQFF; DNA: TGTGCCAGCAGCGGGCGGCGTCCGAGCTCCTACAATGAGCAGTTCTTC
D: .; size: .; V: TRBV12-3/TRBV12-4; J: TRBJ2-6; CDR3: CASSFRQLSGANVLTF; DNA: TGTGCCAGCAGTTTCCGGCAGCTCTCTGGGGCCAACGTCCTGACTTTC
D: TRBD1; size: .; V: TRBV7-2; J: TRBJ1-6; CDR3: CASSATGGTSSYNSPLHF; DNA: TGTGCCAGCAGCGCGACAGGGGGCACGAGCTCCTATAATTCACCCCTCCACTTT
D: .; size: .; V: TRBV11-1; J: TRBJ2-1; CDR3: CASSSMGNEQFF; DNA: TGTGCCAGCAGCTCTATGGGAAATGAGCAGTTCTTC
D: .; size: few; V: TRBV11-3; J: TRBJ2-2; CDR3: CASSPTSMNTGELFF; DNA: TGTGCCAGCAGCCCGACTTCTATGAACACCGGGGAGCTGTTTTTT
D: TRBD2; size: few; V: TRBV7-3; J: TRBJ2-2; CDR3: CASRSGTDTGELFF; DNA: TGTGCCAGCAGGAGCGGGACTGATACCGGGGAGCTGTTTTTT
D: .; size: many; V: TRBV28; J: TRBJ1-6; CDR3: CASSRLTSGSYNSPLHF; DNA: TGTGCCAGCAGCCGACTTACATCAGGATCTTATAATTCACCCCTCCACTTT
D: TRBD2; size: .; V: TRBV5-1; J: TRBJ2-2; CDR3: CASSPGGGTNTGELFF; DNA: TGCGCCAGCAGCCCGGGAGGCGGCACAAACACCGGGGAGCTGTTTTTT
D: .; size: .; V: TRBV29-1; J: TRBJ1-1; CDR3: CSVETEWNTEAFF; DNA: TGCAGCGTTGAGACGGAGTGGAACACTGAAGCTTTCTTT
D: TRBD1; size: few; V: TRBV6-5; J: TRBJ2-1; CDR3: CASSRAGQGSGEQFF; DNA: TGTGCCAGCAGTCGAGCGGGACAGGGTTCGGGTGAGCAGTTCTTC
D: .; size: few; V: TRBV24-1; J: TRBJ2-1; CDR3: CATSGYRDPNEQFF; DNA: TGTGCCACCAGTGGCTACCGGGACCCCAATGAGCAGTTCTTC
D: .; size: .; V: TRBV20-1; J: TRBJ2-7; CDR3: CSVAGRTDPSYEQYF; DNA: TGCAGTGTAGCCGGGAGGACAGATCCGTCCTACGAGCAGTACTTC
D: .; size: .; V: TRBV24-1; J: TRBJ2-7; CDR3: CATGFHEQYF; DNA: TGTGCCACGGGGTTTCACGAGCAGTACTTC
D: TRBD2; size: few; V: TRBV4-3; J: TRBJ2-7; CDR3: CASSQSYGTSGRRSYEQYF; DNA: TGCGCCAGCAGCCAATCCTACGGGACTAGCGGGAGGCGCTCCTACGAGCAGTACTTC
D: .; size: .; V: TRBV28; J: TRBJ2-3; CDR3: CASLSGSVTDTQYF; DNA: TGTGCCAGCCTCTCAGGCTCTGTCACAGATACGCAGTATTTT
D: TRBD1; size: few; V: TRBV7-9; J: TRBJ2-5; CDR3: CASSPKLPEDRVFQTQYF; DNA: TGTGCCAGCAGCCCGAAACTCCCCGAGGACAGGGTATTTCAGACCCAGTACTTC
D: .; size: many; V: TRBV12-3/TRBV12-4; J: TRBJ2-7; CDR3: CASRSGRGAYEQYF; DNA: TGTGCCAGCAGATCGGGACGTGGGGCCTACGAGCAGTACTTC
D: TRBD1; size: .; V: TRBV4-1; J: TRBJ2-3; CDR3: CASSQDLATGADTQYF; DNA: TGCGCCAGCAGCCAAGATCTGGCGACAGGGGCAGATACGCAGTATTTT
D: TRBD2; size: .; V: TRBV28; J: TRBJ2-3; CDR3: CASSSTSGRVDTQYF; DNA: TGTGCCAGCAGTTCGACTAGCGGAAGGGTTGATACGCAGTATTTT
D: .; size: .; V: TRBV6-2/TRBV6-3; J: TRBJ2-1; CDR3: CASGRQSSSYNEQFF; DNA: TGTGCCAGCGGCCGACAGAGCAGCTCCTACAATGAGCAGTTCTTC
D: .; size: few; V: TRBV10-3; J: TRBJ1-5; CDR3: CAISDQYSNQPQHF; DNA: TGTGCCATCAGTGACCAATATAGCAATCAGCCCCAGCATTTT
D: TRBD2; size: .; V: TRBV7-9; J: TRBJ2-7; CDR3: CASSPSGRYHEQYF; DNA: TGTGCCAGCAGCCCGAGCGGGAGGTACCACGAGCAGTACTTC
D: TRBD2; size: many; V: TRBV5-6; J: TRBJ2-4; CDR3: CASSFKGLHIQYF; DNA: TGTGCCAGCAGCTTTAAGGGACTACACATTCAGTACTTC
D: .; size: .; V: TRBV5-5; J: TRBJ2-1; CDR3: CASSPRQAGRNEQFF; DNA: TGTGCCAGCAGCCCACGACAGGCGGGGAGGAATGAGCAGTTCTTC
D: .; size: few; V: TRBV20-1; J: TRBJ1-4; CDR3: CSAPQDRFATNEKLFF; DNA: TGCAGTGCTCCTCAGGACAGATTTGCAACTAATGAAAAACTGTTTTTT
D: .; size: many; V: TRBV7-9; J: TRBJ2-1; CDR3: CASSLMVDSSNNEQFF; DNA: TGTGCCAGCAGCTTAATGGTGGACAGCAGTAACAATGAGCAGTTCTTC
D: TRBD2; size: once; V: TRBV12-3/TRBV12-4; J: TRBJ2-3; CDR3: CASTLSGTTQYF; DNA: TGTGCCAGCACTCTAAGCGGGACTACGCAGTATTTT
D: .; size: few; V: TRBV20-1; J: TRBJ2-5; CDR3: CSARVRGFGTQYF; DNA: TGCAGTGCTAGGGTCCGGGGGTTCGGGACCCAGTACTTC
D: .; size: few; V: TRBV7-2; J: TRBJ1-3; CDR3: CASSFIRSSLLNTIYF; DNA: TGTGCCAGCAGCTTCATACGAAGTTCTCTATTAAACACCATATATTTT
D: TRBD2; size: few; V: TRBV29-1; J: TRBJ2-2; CDR3: CSVLGLAGAAGELFF; DNA: TGCAGCGTCCTAGGACTAGCGGGAGCGGCCGGGGAGCTGTTTTTT
D: TRBD2; size: .; V: TRBV5-1; J: TRBJ2-7; CDR3: CASSLGAQAGTSGSYEQYF; DNA: TGCGCCAGCAGCTTGGGCGCCCAAGCCGGGACTAGCGGTTCCTACGAGCAGTACTTC
D: .; size: few; V: TRBV5-8; J: TRBJ2-3; CDR3: CASSVLSPYPQYF; DNA: TGTGCCAGCAGCGTCTTGTCCCCATACCCGCAGTATTTT
D: .; size: many; V: TRBV11-1; J: TRBJ2-3; CDR3: CASSMRQVADTQYF; DNA: TGTGCCAGCAGCATGAGACAGGTGGCAGATACGCAGTATTTT
D: .; size: .; V: TRBV12-3/TRBV12-4; J: TRBJ1-1; CDR3: CASSPWPNTEAFF; DNA: TGTGCCAGCAGTCCGTGGCCGAACACTGAAGCTTTCTTT
D: .; size: .; V: TRBV30; J: TRBJ1-1; CDR3: CAWSQGHMNTEAFF; DNA: TGTGCCTGGAGTCAGGGACACATGAACACTGAAGCTTTCTTT
D: .; size: few; V: TRBV3-1; J: TRBJ2-3; CDR3: CASSQVWDTQYF; DNA: TGTGCCAGCAGCCAAGTCTGGGATACGCAGTATTTT
D: .; size: .; V: TRBV10-3; J: TRBJ2-3; CDR3: CAISEGVLGTDAQYF; DNA: TGTGCCATCAGTGAGGGGGTCTTAGGCACAGATGCGCAGTATTTT
D: TRBD2; size: once; V: TRBV3-1; J: TRBJ2-3; CDR3: CASSQALRLAGGGTDTQYF; DNA: TGTGCCAGCAGCCAAGCCCTGCGACTAGCGGGAGGGGGCACAGATACGCAGTATTTT
D: .; size: few; V: TRBV7-2; J: TRBJ1-3; CDR3: CASSTQGRNTIYF; DNA: TGTGCCAGCAGCACTCAGGGGAGAAACACCATATATTTT
D: .; size: .; V: TRBV10-3; J: TRBJ2-3; CDR3: CAISPISGTDTQYF; DNA: TGTGCCATCAGCCCGATCTCCGGAACAGATACGCAGTATTTT
D: .; size: .; V: TRBV6-2/TRBV6-3; J: TRBJ2-7; CDR3: CASSYSTTYEQYF; DNA: TGTGCCAGCAGTTACTCGACTACCTACGAGCAGTACTTC
D: TRBD1; size: few; V: TRBV28; J: TRBJ1-4; CDR3: CASRPLTGTGDEKLFF; DNA: TGTGCCAGCAGGCCACTCACCGGGACAGGGGACGAAAAACTGTTTTTT
D: .; size: few; V: TRBV10-3; J: TRBJ2-1; CDR3: CAISESRKGRDNEQFF; DNA: TGTGCCATCAGTGAGTCTCGGAAGGGCAGAGACAATGAGCAGTTCTTC
D: .; size: few; V: TRBV27; J: TRBJ1-1; CDR3: CANSSSDSVEAFF; DNA: TGTGCCAACAGTTCCTCAGACAGTGTAGAGGCTTTCTTT
D: .; size: few; V: TRBV7-2; J: TRBJ2-5; CDR3: CASSLVDSPGETQYF; DNA: TGTGCCAGCAGCTTAGTTGACTCCCCCGGGGAGACCCAGTACTTC
D: .; size: .; V: TRBV6-5; J: TRBJ1-3; CDR3: CASSYSDGPFAGNTIYF; DNA: TGTGCCAGCAGTTACTCCGACGGTCCCTTTGCGGGAAACACCATATATTTT
D: TRBD2; size: many; V: TRBV29-1; J: TRBJ2-7; CDR3: CSVDQREGEQYF; DNA: TGCAGCGTTGACCAGCGGGAGGGCGAGCAGTACTTC
D: .; size: few; V: TRBV9; J: TRBJ2-7; CDR3: CASSVDPAGPYEQYF; DNA: TGTGCCAGCAGCGTAGACCCAGCGGGCCCCTACGAGCAGTACTTC
D: .; size: few; V: TRBV7-9; J: TRBJ1-1; CDR3: CASSLALTVSF; DNA: TGTGCCAGCAGCTTAGCGTTGACAGTCTCATTT
D: TRBD2; size: .; V: TRBV5-1; J: TRBJ2-1; CDR3: CASSSSSGALAEQFF; DNA: TGCGCCAGCAGCTCCAGTTCTGGGGCACTAGCGGAGCAGTTCTTC
D: .; size: .; V: TRBV20-1; J: TRBJ2-4; CDR3: CSASRDIQYF; DNA: TGCAGTGCTAGCAGAGACATTCAGTACTTC
D: .; size: few; V: TRBV20-1; J: TRBJ2-1; CDR3: CSGTWGASEQFF; DNA: TGCAGTGGAACGTGGGGGGCAAGTGAGCAGTTCTTC
D: .; size: many; V: TRBV3-1; J: TRBJ2-1; CDR3: CASSQDAVPSSWFF; DNA: TGTGCCAGCAGCCAAGATGCAGTCCCCTCAAGTTGGTTCTTC